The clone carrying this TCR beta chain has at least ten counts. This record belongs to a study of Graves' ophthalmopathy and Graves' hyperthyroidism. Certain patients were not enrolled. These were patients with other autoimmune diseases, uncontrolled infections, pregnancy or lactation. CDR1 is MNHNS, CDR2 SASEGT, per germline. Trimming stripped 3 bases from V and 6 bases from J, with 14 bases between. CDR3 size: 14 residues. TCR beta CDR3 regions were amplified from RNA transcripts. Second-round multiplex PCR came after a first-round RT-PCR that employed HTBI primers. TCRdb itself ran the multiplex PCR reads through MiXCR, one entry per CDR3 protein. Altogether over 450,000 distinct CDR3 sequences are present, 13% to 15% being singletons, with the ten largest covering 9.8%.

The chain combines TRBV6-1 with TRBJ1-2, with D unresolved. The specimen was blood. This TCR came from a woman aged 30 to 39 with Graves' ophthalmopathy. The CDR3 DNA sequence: TGTGCCAGCAGTGAGACCGGGCGGTCGAATGGCTACACCTTC. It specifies CASSETGRSNGYTF.